Below are 10 T cell receptor beta chains sequenced from a single sample in a study of shared clonotypes between healthy human individuals. The repertoire was sequenced with immunoSEQ multiplex PCR; TCRdb's copy has only in-frame clones and lacks some. The sample records fewer than 600,000 clones, about 76% being singletons. The sequenced sample consisted of PBMCs. These receptors came from a woman aged 40 to 50 in good health. Some clones in this sample may be carry-over from other donors' samples.

This clone was counted a few times. The rearrangement links TRBV6-5 to TRBJ2-7; TRBD1 matches 9 bases. Germline V gene lookup returns CDR1 MNHEY and CDR2 SVGAGI. V shed 6 bases and J 3 bases; nucleotides not matched to a gene: 6. The CDR3 is 14 residues long. CDR3 in amino acids: CASRRGQGVYEQYF. CDR3 sequence (DNA): TGTGCCAGCAGGCGGGGACAGGGAGTCTACGAGCAGTACTTC.

The chain uses TRBV10-3 and TRBJ1-5; D may be TRBD1 (5 bases). This CDR3 comprises 15 residues. V lost 2 bases to trimming and J lost 3 bases, with 11 bases between them. Germline CDR1 and CDR2: ENHRY and SYGVKD. The CDR3, as DNA: TGTGCCATCAGTGAGACCGACAGAAACAATCAGCCCCAGCATTTT. Its protein is CAISETDRNNQPQHF.

The genes are TRBV7-3 and TRBJ2-1; D is uncertain. CDR3 length: 12 amino acids. With 1 base removed from V and 8 bases from J, the gap between germline ends came to 6 bases. Per the germline V gene, CDR1 is SGHTA and CDR2 is FQGTGA. The CDR3 nucleotides are TGTGCCAGCAGCTTAAGGCCCGATGAGCAGTTCTTC. Translated, it gives CASSLRPDEQFF.

The DNA of the CDR3 is TGTGCCAGCAGTGATCATAGCGGGAGGTCTGACGAGCAGTACTTC. It yields the protein CASSDHSGRSDEQYF. The J gene is TRBJ2-7, the V gene TRBV6-1; 10 nucleotides align to TRBD2. The germline gives CDR1 MNHNS, CDR2 SASEGT. CDR3 size: 15 residues. After removal of 3 bases from V and 5 bases from J, the junction contained 7 bases not matched to a gene.

The gene calls are TRBV5-6 and TRBJ2-7; D gene unclear. This CDR3 is built from 15 residues. Germline CDR1 SGHDT, CDR2 YYEEEE. The V and J ends lost 7 bases and 9 bases respectively, with 26 bases between them. CDR3 nucleotides: TGTGCCAGCTCCTTGAAGCCCATGGCGACCTCAGCGCAGTACTTC. It yields the protein CASSLKPMATSAQYF.

J is TRBJ1-1 and V is TRBV7-8; D gene uncertain. There are 16 residues in the CDR3. CDR1 is SGHVS and CDR2 is FQNEAQ in the germline V gene. V lost 1 base, J lost 0 bases, and 12 bases lay in between. Here the CDR3 reads CASSLVSGPLNTEAFF. CDR3 nucleotide sequence: TGTGCCAGCAGCTTAGTTTCAGGACCATTGAACACTGAAGCTTTCTTT.

This chain links TRBV27 with TRBJ2-7; maybe TRBD1 (5 bases). From germline, CDR1 is MNHEY and CDR2 SMNVEV (reference sequence). Trimming took off 5 bases at V and 0 bases at J, with 11 bases between the two ends. This CDR3 has 14 amino acids. The DNA of the CDR3 is TGTGCCAGCAGTGCAGGGTTTACCTCCTACGAGCAGTACTTC. It translates to CASSAGFTSYEQYF.

This sequence joins TRBV18 and TRBJ2-1, with 9 bases fitting TRBD1. The V gene's germline CDR1 is KGHSH and CDR2 LQKENI. CDR3 length: 16 residues. J was trimmed by 8 bases and V by 0 bases; bases with no gene match: 8. CDR3 in DNA: TGTGCCAGCTCACCACCCCGGGACAGGGAAGTGGATGAGCAGTTCTTC. Amino acid sequence: CASSPPRDREVDEQFF. The variable domain in full, completed from reference TRBV18 and TRBJ2-1, reads NAGVMQNPRHLVRRRGQEARLRCSPMKGHSHVYWYRQLPEEGLKFMVYLQKENIIDESGMPKERFSAEFPKEGPSILRIQQVVRGDSAAYFCASSPPRDREVDEQFFGPGTRLTVL.

The V and J genes are TRBV19 and TRBJ1-5, with D hard to call. V lost 4 bases and J 6 bases, leaving 16 bases between the germline ends. Germline V lookup: CDR1 LNHDA, CDR2 SQIVND (reference sequence). The CDR3 contains 15 residues. The CDR3 DNA sequence: TGTGCCAGTAGTACTGAATATCCTTCGGGTCAGCCCCAGCATTTT. The encoded protein is CASSTEYPSGQPQHF.

This clone was detected only once. This chain joins TRBV6-1 and TRBJ2-3; 8 bases align to TRBD1. V trimming: 2 bases; J trimming: 6 bases; junction bases outside the gene matches: 10. Germline CDR1 is MNHNS and CDR2 is SASEGT. This CDR3 contains 16 residues. The CDR3 bases are TGTGCCAGCAGTGAACTCGGGGCAGGGGGCGTCGATACGCAGTATTTT. Its protein is CASSELGAGGVDTQYF.